This TCR beta chain came from a study of OX40 agonist ivuxolimab in advanced cancers. At the level of the study: Eligibility admitted prior anti-PD-1, anti-PD-L1 or anti-CTLA-4 therapy; 40% had some.

CDR3 length: 13 amino acids. V lost 1 base to trimming and J lost 4 bases, with 7 bases between them. From germline, CDR1 is KGHSH and CDR2 LQKENI. Produced via immunoSEQ multiplex PCR; TCRdb's table is partial and in-frame only. The sample includes 70,000 or so clones, approximately 80% of them seen just once. Study conclusions and caveats: Averaged across samples, CD8+ T cells carried more expanded clones than CD4+ did. At 0.1 to 3.0 mg/kg, CD4+ and CD8+ blood T cells expanded clonally by week 6.

In regard to this clone: Its target is not known.

The source is an adult with an advanced solid tumor such as melanoma, head and neck, liver or kidney cancer. The sequences come from CD4+ or CD8+ T cells sorted from blood, collected in a trial of the OX40 agonist ivuxolimab. V gene TRBV18 combines with J gene TRBJ2-5, with no clear D. CDR3 bases: TGTGCCAGCTCACCACAGGGTCGAGAGACCCAGTACTTC. Residues: CASSPQGRETQYF. Looking up the rest from reference TRBV18 and TRBJ2-5 gives the full variable domain: NAGVMQNPRHLVRRRGQEARLRCSPMKGHSHVYWYRQLPEEGLKFMVYLQKENIIDESGMPKERFSAEFPKEGPSILRIQQVVRGDSAAYFCASSPQGRETQYFGPGTRLLVL.